This T cell receptor beta chain is drawn from a study of blood T cell repertoires in COVID-19 (TCRdb year 2020). Background on the whole study: The collaborator samples originated in the United States, Italy and Spain and spanned the acute and convalescent phases of COVID-19. The prospective study material was composed of cDNA or gDNA derived from T cells, B-cell-depleted T cells, or PBMCs. The dataset comprised deeply sampled blood TCRbeta repertoires from subjects exposed to, actively infected with, or recovered from COVID-19. The repertoires were released in a freely available public database intended as a resource for research on the immune response to SARS-CoV-2. Samples came from the ongoing ImmuneRACE study (first 160 participants) plus 1,254 subjects from 6 global collaborators. Sample metadata almost always included a de-identified subject ID, COVID-19 status, age in years and sex. HLA class I and class II types, where available, came from metadata supplied by the sample provider rather than from assay-based typing. The study at large found these results: The quantity of clinical and demographic metadata differed by source and by participant and was supplied without curation.

TCRbeta CDR3 regions were amplified from genomic DNA by means of the immunoSEQ Assay, a bias-controlled multiplex PCR. Per the original workflow: Nucleated cell counts per sample were estimated from amplification of reference gene primers within the assay. To quantify the absolute abundance of each unique TCRbeta CDR3 rearrangement, sequence reads were collapsed and filtered. For each sample, productive Simpson clonality was calculated as the square root of Simpson's diversity index across productive rearrangements. Imported from immuneACCESS, the table was reduced by TCRdb to in-frame sequences with V and J called. These copies leave out some clones; in studies compared against another copy, an unresolved V gene accounts for under half, and the cause of the remainder is not known. V and J calls and clone size are those listed in that table; D and trimming were worked out from the DNA. This sample is represented by 150,000 to 200,000 clones; 70% to 85% of them were singletons. The biggest ten clones account for about 13% of the sample.

Samples from volunteer blood donors who had recovered from COVID-19 were contributed by a second Seattle source. The collaborating institutions used their own protocols to collect whole blood in K2EDTA tubes. For TCRbeta analysis, collaborators shipped samples as frozen whole blood, isolated PBMCs, or DNA extracted from either of those sample types. In the case of this clone: Its antigen has not been determined. Base qualities are not provided; no much larger clone lies one nucleotide away.

V loses 5 bases, J loses 14 bases, and the germline ends lie 19 bases apart. CDR1 and CDR2 (SGHTA, FQGTGA) derive from the germline V gene. The CDR3, from cysteine to phenylalanine, totals 13 residues. The retained sequence is limited to the CDR3, 39 bases, with the frame set at the first base. The chain is made from TRBV7-3 and TRBJ2-1; possibly the D gene is TRBD1, per 6 matching bases. The clonotype originates from a man in his fifties who had recovered from COVID-19. Sample: peripheral blood. The DNA sequence reads TGTGCCAGCAGCCGACAGGACAGTTCTAGCAAGTTCTTC. It codes for CASSRQDSSSKFF.